This T cell receptor (beta chain) emerged from a study of T-cell reconstitution after alpha-beta-depleted transplantation in children. The study, taken as a whole, reports: It was reported that alpha-beta T cells came from several hundred expanded graft clones (about two months after transplant). Newly produced T cells mostly accounted for T-cell counts and diversity one year post-transplant. TCRbeta diversity was high at day 60 in some patients (a result of surviving recipient T cells and thymic progenitors).

V lost 1 base and J 3 bases, leaving 8 bases between the germline ends. The V gene's germline CDR1 is SGHTS and CDR2 YDEGEE. The CDR3 consists of 13 residues. There are a few counts of this clonotype. The antigen is unknown. A TCRbeta library incorporating unique molecular identifiers was prepared. TCRdb ran MiXCR on the PCR reads and lists one entry per CDR3 protein. The sample holds a few hundred thousand distinct CDR3 sequences, 10% seen once. The source was PBMCs, collected before TCRalphabeta/CD19-depleted stem cell transplant. This chain links TRBV5-8 with TRBJ2-7, with D unclear. The source of this sequence is a boy in the first two years of life with acute myeloid leukemia, due to receive a stem cell transplant. The DNA for the CDR3 is TGTGCCAGCAGCTTGTCAATAGTCTACGAGCAGTACTTC. Its translation: CASSLSIVYEQYF. The full variable domain, with the rest looked up from reference TRBV5-8 and TRBJ2-7, is EAGVTQSPTHLIKTRGQQATLRCSPISGHTSVYWYQQALGLGLQFLLWYDEGEERNRGNFPPRFSGRQFPNYSSELNVNALELEDSALYLCASSLSIVYEQYFGPGTRLTVT.